This T cell receptor (beta chain) is from a study of OX40 agonist ivuxolimab in advanced cancers. Broadly, across the study: Ivuxolimab was a fully human IgG2 agonistic monoclonal antibody targeting the costimulatory receptor OX40 (CD134). Peripheral TCRbeta sequencing was intended to test whether TCR sequence diversity was altered and clonal T-cell expansion was caused by ivuxolimab. Among the approximately 50 dose-escalation patients, about 20 had hepatocellular carcinoma, 15 or so melanoma, 9 renal cell carcinoma and 9 head and neck cancer. In the dose-escalation cohort, around 80% of patients were male, and the mean age was 60 years with a range of about 20 to 80. The monotherapy dose-escalation portion (N of about 49 patients) of the phase I ivuxolimab trial is reported in the paper. Patients were allowed to have had prior anti-PD-1, anti-PD-L1 or anti-CTLA-4 therapy, and approximately 39% of the dose-escalation patients had been treated with checkpoint inhibitors. Intravenous ivuxolimab was administered to patients every 2 weeks at six dose levels: 0.01, 0.1, 0.3, 1.5, 3 and 10 mg/kg. Partial responses occurred in three dose-escalation patients: two with cutaneous melanoma and one with hepatocellular carcinoma.

Patients with a history of autoimmune disease or receiving systemic immunosuppression were excluded from the trial. In every dose cohort, peripheral blood was drawn for TCR sequencing at baseline, cycle 4 day 1, and cycle 7 day 1. Samples came from an open-label, multicenter, first-in-human phase I dose-escalation trial of ivuxolimab. Adults with locally advanced or metastatic melanoma, renal cell carcinoma, hepatocellular carcinoma or head and neck squamous cell carcinoma were enrolled in the trial. Before TCR sequencing, CD4+ T cells and CD8+ T cells from peripheral blood were sorted into separate populations. Details on this clone: Its antigen target is currently unknown. Base qualities are not provided; no much larger clone lies one nucleotide away.

On the study overall, not on this receptor specifically: The antigen specificity of the clonally expanded peripheral T cells was not determined. Partial responders in the 0.1-3.0 mg/kg groups had among the lowest normalized peripheral clonal expansion, especially among CD8+ T cells. At doses from 0.1 to 3.0 mg/kg, clonal expansion was seen in both CD4+ and CD8+ blood T cells between baseline and week 6. After ivuxolimab, more expanded clones were found on average in CD8+ T cells than in CD4+ T cells. Low levels of normalized T-cell clonal expansion were also seen in some nonresponding patients.

Genomic DNA was isolated from the sorted cells so that the TCRbeta CDR3 region could be sequenced. The immunoSEQ Assay was used to sequence the TCRbeta CDR3 regions. Imported from immuneACCESS, the table was reduced by TCRdb to in-frame sequences with V and J called. These copies leave out some clones; in studies compared against another copy, an unresolved V gene accounts for under half, and the cause of the remainder is not known. Counted in this sample were about 15,000 clones; roughly 81% of them appeared once. The ten most abundant clones make up over 60% of the sample. Clipping removes 5 bases from V and 8 bases from J, with 9 as the unmatched junction base count. CDR1 SGHTA and CDR2 FQGNSA are derived from the germline V gene. From cysteine to phenylalanine, the CDR3 is 15 amino acids long. Just the 45-base CDR3 DNA is kept, in frame starting at base 1.

The sequence was collected from an adult with an advanced solid tumor such as melanoma, head and neck, liver or kidney cancer. Recombination connected TRBV7-2 to TRBJ2-1, and 10 junctional nucleotides match TRBD2. This specimen consisted of CD4+ or CD8+ T cells sorted from blood, obtained in a trial of the OX40 agonist ivuxolimab. The CDR3 amino acid sequence is: CASSQSLAGYDEQFF. The nucleotides read TGTGCCAGCAGCCAATCACTAGCGGGATATGATGAGCAGTTCTTC.